The entry below describes one TCR beta chain. Its specificity is unknown. From germline, CDR1 is SGHRS and CDR2 YFSETQ. Trimming took off 0 bases at V and 4 bases at J, with 13 bases between the two ends. This CDR3 spans 15 amino acids. The data were taken from a study of radiotherapy plus CTLA-4 blockade in lung cancer. Treatment of patients with chemo-refractory metastatic non-small-cell lung cancer consisted of focal radiation plus CTLA-4 blockade with ipilimumab. Profiling relied on immunoSEQ multiplex PCR, and the TCRdb table lists in-frame clones only, not all of them. There are some 66,000 clones in the sample; about 83% occur only once, and about 4% lies in the top ten. Study-level findings and limits: Clones derived from tumor TCRs expanded in blood after radiotherapy plus ipilimumab.

Sequences were derived from peripheral blood, sampled from a patient treated with radiotherapy plus ipilimumab. V is TRBV5-1 and J is TRBJ1-1; no definite D call. The clonotype was recovered from a human donor with non-small cell lung cancer who had a partial response to radiotherapy plus ipilimumab. The CDR3 here is CASSLDGSGSTEAFF. In DNA, the CDR3 is TGCGCCAGCAGCTTGGACGGCTCGGGGAGCACTGAAGCTTTCTTT.